This T cell receptor beta chain was sequenced in a study of identical twins. The CDR3 is 15 residues long. Trimming stripped 5 bases from V and 2 bases from J, with 13 bases between. CDR1 is DFQATT, CDR2 SNEGSKA, per germline (reference sequence). General study findings and limits: The authors drew conclusions from cross-sectional statistical analysis rather than following the same donors. Excess sharing by twins proved weaker in beta out-of-frame sequences.

About this clonotype: Antigen: not known.

Via MiXCR, TCRdb re-called the 5' RACE reads, giving one row per CDR3 protein. The data show about 920,000 distinct CDR3 sequences, 10% to 15% seen once. The same data also went into a second study, on yellow fever vaccine responses in identical twins. Per that study: Reports say the vaccine T cell response in twins looked partly convergent and partly personalized.

The source is a woman aged 18-29 years in good health. Material: PBMCs. V and J are TRBV20-1 and TRBJ2-6; D gene uncertain. CDR3 protein: CSALRLNTGANVLTF. The CDR3 DNA reads TGCAGTGCTCTGAGACTGAATACTGGGGCCAACGTCCTGACTTTC.